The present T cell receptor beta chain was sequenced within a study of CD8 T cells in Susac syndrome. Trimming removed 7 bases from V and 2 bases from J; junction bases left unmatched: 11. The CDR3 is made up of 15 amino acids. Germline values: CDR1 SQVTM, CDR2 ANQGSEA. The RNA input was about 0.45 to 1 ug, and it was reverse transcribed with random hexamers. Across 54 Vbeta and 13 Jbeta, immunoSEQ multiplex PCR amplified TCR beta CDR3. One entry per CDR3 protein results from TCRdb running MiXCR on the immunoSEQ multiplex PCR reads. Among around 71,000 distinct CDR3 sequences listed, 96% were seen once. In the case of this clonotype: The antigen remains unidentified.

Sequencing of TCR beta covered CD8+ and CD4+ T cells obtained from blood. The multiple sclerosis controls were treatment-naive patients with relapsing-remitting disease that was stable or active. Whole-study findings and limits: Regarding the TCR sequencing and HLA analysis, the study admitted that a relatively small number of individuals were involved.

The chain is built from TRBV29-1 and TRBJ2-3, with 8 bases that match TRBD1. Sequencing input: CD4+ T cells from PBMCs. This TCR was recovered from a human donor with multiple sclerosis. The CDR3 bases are TGCAGCGGGGCGACAGGGGCCTTTGTCACAGATACGCAGTATTTT. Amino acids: CSGATGAFVTDTQYF.